This TCR beta chain was captured by sequencing in a study of shared clonotypes between healthy human individuals. Per the authors' pipeline: Sequence data from immunoSEQ were junction-only and lacked quality scores; consequently, filtering differed. Clones were read by immunoSEQ multiplex PCR, and TCRdb kept only the in-frame ones, dropping some. V and J calls and clone size are as listed in that table; D and trimming were resolved from the DNA. The data hold a few million clones, with more than 90% observed a single time. Trimming stripped 5 bases from V and 2 bases from J, with 10 bases between. Germline V gives CDR1 SEHNR, CDR2 FQNEAQ (reference sequence). The CDR3 has 14 amino acids.

Sequencing was performed on naive CD4+ T cells sorted from blood. As to subset: CD45RA+ positively selected. This clonotype was obtained from a man aged 18 to 30 in good health. The chain recombines TRBV7-9 with TRBJ1-5; D is uncertain. The CDR3 nucleotides read TGTGCCAGCAGCCAAGCGGAGGGCAATCAGCCCCAGCATTTT. The encoded protein is CASSQAEGNQPQHF.